A single sample gave rise to the 3 T cell receptor beta chains below, sequenced in a study of T cells in Graves' hyperthyroidism and ophthalmopathy. Regions amplified from RNA transcripts were the TCR beta CDR3 regions. HTBI primers were the set used in a first-round RT-PCR of the TCR CDR3. One entry per CDR3 protein results from TCRdb running MiXCR on the multiplex PCR reads. The sample includes around 490,000 distinct CDR3 sequences, approximately 20% of them seen just once. The sample taken for sequencing was blood. The origin of the receptors is a man aged 35 to 55 with Graves' ophthalmopathy.

Many counts were recorded for this clonotype. The J gene is TRBJ2-1, the V gene TRBV12-3 or TRBV12-4; D may match TRBD1 or TRBD2 (7 bases each). Trimming cost V 6 bases and J 7 bases, with 19 bases left between them. The CDR3 has 15 amino acids. This chain's CDR3 is CASSRQGGAKNEQFF. In DNA, the CDR3 is TGTGCCAGCAGCCGCCAGGGGGGGGCCAAAAATGAGCAGTTCTTC.

This chain connects TRBV5-1 to TRBJ1-1, with 7 positions matching TRBD1. There are 15 residues in the CDR3. Germline V gene data show CDR1 as SGHRS and CDR2 as YFSETQ. Trimming removed 4 bases from V and 8 bases from J; junction bases left unmatched: 14. The CDR3: CASSKITTGMDEAFF. The DNA for the CDR3 is TGCGCCAGCAGCAAGATAACGACAGGGATGGACGAAGCTTTCTTT.

The chain recombines TRBV6-2 or TRBV6-3 with TRBJ2-1, with no clear D. The CDR3 is 13 residues long. Germline V gene lookup returns CDR1 MNHEY and CDR2 SVGEGT. Between the trimmed V and J ends, which lost 7 bases and 6 bases, there was a span of 13 bases. The chain's CDR3 is CASTNPPLNEQFF. CDR3 DNA sequence: TGTGCCAGCACCAATCCGCCCCTCAATGAGCAGTTCTTC.